This TCR beta chain was retrieved from a study of T-cell reconstitution after alpha-beta-depleted transplantation in children. The library targeted TCRbeta and was prepared with unique molecular identifiers. TCRdb re-derived calls from the PCR reads in MiXCR, one entry per CDR3 protein. The sample records approximately 390,000 distinct CDR3 sequences, 11% being singletons. This clonotype was detected only a few times. Germline V lookup: CDR1 MGHRA, CDR2 YSYEKL. CDR3 length equals 17 residues. V was trimmed by 0 bases and J by 6 bases, leaving 15 bases between them. The sequence derives from a human donor who donated a stem cell graft to a child with acute myeloid leukemia. The genes are TRBV4-1 and TRBJ1-6; D remains unclear. The sample consisted of PBMCs from the stem cell graft donor, taken from the stem cell graft. DNA of the CDR3: TGCGCCAGCAGCCAAGATAGCGAGGTTTCCGGTAATTCACCCCTCCACTTT. This sequence encodes CASSQDSEVSGNSPLHF.